Given below is one T cell receptor (beta chain) in context. The clone's antigen remains unknown. No base qualities exist here, and no much larger clone lies one base off it. This sample is drawn from a study of PD-1 blockade in classical Hodgkin lymphoma (dated by TCRdb to between 2020 and 2021). With respect to the entire study: Nivolumab dosing was 3 mg/kg intravenously every 2 weeks, continuing until either disease progression or unacceptable toxicity. To define a peripheral blood immune signature of response to PD-1 blockade in classical Hodgkin lymphoma, the study combined TCR beta sequencing with CyTOF.

Genomic DNA was extracted with the Qiagen DNeasy kit from unsorted PBMCs and from negatively selected CD4+ and CD8+ fractions. Using primers that anneal to V and J segments, immunoSEQ multiplex PCR amplified the TCR beta CDR3 regions. A synthetic immune receptor repertoire was used to minimize amplification bias, and any residual bias was removed computationally once sequencing was done. Concerning the study's data processing: Custom Python scripts were used to quantify repertoire diversity as the Shannon entropy index. The unsorted, CD4+ and CD8+ repertoires were each analyzed separately, with the exception of combined analyses, where CD4+ and CD8+ sequences were merged in silico. Clonal expansion was defined as at least a 2-fold frequency increase after treatment relative to C1D1, with a pseudocount of 0.5 for undetected baseline clones. Singleton clones were defined as clones with 0 or 1 copy at C1D1, and non-singleton clones were defined as clones with 2 or more copies. Clones expanded in unsorted samples were labelled as CD4+, CD8+ or unknown by matching protein sequences in sorted samples from the same patient. Wilcoxon tests were applied to paired samples to test diversity changes from C1D1 to C4D1. TCRdb retrieved this table from immuneACCESS and kept in-frame rearrangements only. Not all clones are present; in checked studies, unresolved V genes account for under half, and no reason is known for the remainder. V, J and clone size were drawn from that table, and D and trimming were deduced from the DNA. Across this sample there are about 90,000 clones, with just over 90% seen only once. In total, the top ten clones hold under 3% of the sample.

The time point label for this specimen denotes: cycle 4 day 1 (C4D1), after about 6 weeks of nivolumab. All trial patients had relapsed after autologous stem cell transplantation, with cohorts A, B and C differing in prior brentuximab vedotin exposure. The trial cohort was composed of under 70 patients with relapsed/refractory classical Hodgkin lymphoma, for whom complete response, partial response or progressive disease was recorded as best overall response. Single-agent nivolumab was administered to trial patients in the multi-cohort phase II CheckMate 205 trial. Best overall response was determined by an independent review committee according to the 2007 International Working Group response criteria. PBMCs from the trial were collected at three points: immediately before nivolumab initiation (C1D1), and during therapy at cycle 2 day 1 and cycle 4 day 1. Peripheral blood was collected in 8 mL Vacutainer Cell Preparation Tubes, from which PBMCs were isolated by centrifugation and then cryopreserved.

Summary of the overall study and its limitations: Trial patients achieving complete response had baseline diversity similar to newly diagnosed patients, whereas partial responders and progressors had significantly lower diversity. Lower diversity was seen in patients whose nivolumab began less than 1 year after ASCT, and these patients were left out of later analyses so that immune reconstitution would not confound the results. A significant rise by C4D1 was seen in CD4+ but not CD8+ TCR diversity (p=0.0027 vs p=0.16), with the rise being most apparent in complete responders (p=0.02). Baseline TCR diversity was reported to be lower in newly diagnosed patients than in healthy donors, and even lower in relapsed/refractory patients. The study covered only a single clinical trial cohort, and the causes of the repertoire differences, possibly disease activity or prior therapy, were still not defined.

Trimming takes 4 bases off V and 2 bases off J; junction bases not matched to a gene: 2. Reading from cysteine to phenylalanine, the CDR3 counts 14 amino acids. The CDR3 DNA has 42 bases and is translated from base 1. Per the germline V gene, ENHRY is the CDR1 and SYGVKD is the CDR2. The chain was built from TRBV10-3 and TRBJ2-3; TRBD2 matches 8 bases in the middle. This TCR was sampled from a human donor with classical Hodgkin lymphoma. The sample in question was peripheral blood mononuclear cells (PBMCs), obtained before the fourth cycle of nivolumab. The CDR3 loop reads CAISGGLDTDTQYF. Read as DNA, the sequence is TGTGCCATCAGTGGGGGACTAGACACAGATACGCAGTATTTT.